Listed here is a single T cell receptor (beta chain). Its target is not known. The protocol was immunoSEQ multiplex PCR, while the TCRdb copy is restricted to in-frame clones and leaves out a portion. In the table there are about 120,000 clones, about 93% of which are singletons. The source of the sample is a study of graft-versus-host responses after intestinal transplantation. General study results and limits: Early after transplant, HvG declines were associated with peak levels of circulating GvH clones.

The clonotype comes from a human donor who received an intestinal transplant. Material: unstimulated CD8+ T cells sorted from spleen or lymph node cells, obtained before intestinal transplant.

The CDR3 nucleotides are TGTGCCAGCAGCTTAGCGGGAAGTAGAAACACCATATATTTT. Encoded protein: CASSLAGSRNTIYF. The genes are TRBV11-2 and TRBJ1-3; D gene unclear. V lost 1 base, J lost 5 bases, and 9 bases lay in between. This CDR3 region has 14 residues. CDR1 and CDR2 from the germline V gene are SGHAT and FQNNGV.